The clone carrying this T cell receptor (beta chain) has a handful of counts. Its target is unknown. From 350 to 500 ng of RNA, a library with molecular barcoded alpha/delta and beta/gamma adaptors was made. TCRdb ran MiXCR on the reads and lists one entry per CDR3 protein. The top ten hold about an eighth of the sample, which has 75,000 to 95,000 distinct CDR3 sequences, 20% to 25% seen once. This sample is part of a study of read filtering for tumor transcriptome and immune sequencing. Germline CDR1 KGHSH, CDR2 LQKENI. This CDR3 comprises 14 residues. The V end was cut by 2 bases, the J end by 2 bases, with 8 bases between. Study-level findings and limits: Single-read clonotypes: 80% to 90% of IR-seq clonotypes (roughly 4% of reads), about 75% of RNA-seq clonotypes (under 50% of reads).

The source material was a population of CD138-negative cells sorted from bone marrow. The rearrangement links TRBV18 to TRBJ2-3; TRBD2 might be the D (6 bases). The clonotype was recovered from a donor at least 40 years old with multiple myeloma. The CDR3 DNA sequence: TGTGCCAGCTCACCAGCGGGATACACAGATACGCAGTATTTT. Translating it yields CASSPAGYTDTQYF.